The 21 T cell receptor beta chains in this list originate from one sample, sequenced in a study of blood T cell repertoires in COVID-19. Data came from immunoSEQ multiplex PCR; TCRdb stores just in-frame clones and leaves some out. The sample records approximately 44,000 clones, roughly 80% being singletons. Sequencing used peripheral blood. The receptors come from a woman over 75 with acute or convalescent COVID-19.

The V and J genes are TRBV3-1 (or the pseudogene TRBV3-2) and TRBJ1-6; D uncertain. V lost 4 bases, J lost 6 bases, and 4 bases lay in between. Germline lookup yields CDR1 LGHDT and CDR2 YNNKEL (reference sequence). The CDR3 covers 12 residues. The CDR3 coding sequence is TGTGCCAGCAGCCGTATTAATTCACCCCTCCACTTT. Translation gives CASSRINSPLHF.

The chain combines TRBV2 with TRBJ1-1, with D maybe TRBD1 (5 bases). Germline V gives CDR1 SNHLY, CDR2 FYNNEI. This CDR3 is 13 amino acids long. Deletions cut 6 bases from V and 1 base from J, with 9 bases between. CDR3 DNA: TGTGCCAGCAGGGGGGGATCGAACACTGAAGCTTTCTTT. Amino acid sequence: CASRGGSNTEAFF.

The rearrangement links TRBV6-2 or TRBV6-3 to TRBJ2-3; 9 bases agree with TRBD2. The CDR3 contains 15 residues. Trimming took 4 bases from V and 5 from J; bases not matched to a gene: 7. Per the germline V gene, CDR1 is MNHEY and CDR2 is SVGEGT. The CDR3 loop reads CASSSASGIGDTQYF. The CDR3 coding sequence is TGTGCCAGCAGTTCTGCTAGCGGGATTGGAGATACGCAGTATTTT.

This clone was seen a single time. This sequence joins TRBV5-1 and TRBJ2-2; 11 bases line up with TRBD1. This CDR3 has 17 amino acids. Germline CDR1 SGHRS, CDR2 YFSETQ. Trimming removed 4 bases from V and 5 bases from J; junction bases left unmatched: 10. CDR3 sequence: CASSRLDRGRGTGELFF. CDR3 nucleotide sequence: TGCGCCAGCAGCCGATTGGACAGGGGGCGCGGAACCGGGGAGCTGTTTTTT.

CDR3 in DNA: TGTGCCAGCAGCTTTCGCGGGGGGCAAGAGACCCAGTACTTC. It translates to CASSFRGGQETQYF. The chain uses TRBV7-9 and TRBJ2-5; 8 bases map to TRBD2. The ends lost 3 bases at V and 2 bases at J; junction bases unmatched: 2. The CDR3 spans 14 residues. CDR1 is SEHNR and CDR2 is FQNEAQ in the germline V gene (reference sequence).

This clone was recorded only once. This chain connects TRBV19 to TRBJ2-1; TRBD2 aligns across 10 bases. The J segment lost 0 bases and the V segment lost 3 bases, leaving 5 bases of the junction unmatched. This CDR3 spans 17 amino acids. The V gene's germline CDR1 is LNHDA and CDR2 SQIVND (reference sequence). CDR3 nucleotide sequence: TGTGCCAGTAGTATGGGCCTAGCGGGAGTCTCCTACAATGAGCAGTTCTTC. It yields the protein CASSMGLAGVSYNEQFF.

The rearrangement uses TRBV30 and TRBJ1-1; D gene unclear. The CDR3 covers 13 residues. V lost 0 bases, J lost 5 bases, and 10 bases lay in between. In germline, CDR1 is GTSNPN, CDR2 SVGIG (reference sequence). This CDR3 reads CAWSVPGFTEAFF. For the CDR3, the DNA is TGTGCCTGGAGTGTTCCGGGATTTACTGAAGCTTTCTTT.

The chain employs TRBV11-2 and TRBJ1-5; 8 bases fit TRBD1. The ends lost 5 bases at V and 5 bases at J; junction bases unmatched: 2. This CDR3 has 13 residues. Germline V gene sequence: CDR1 SGHAT, CDR2 FQNNGV. The CDR3 sequence is CASSQQGDQPQHF. DNA for the CDR3: TGTGCCAGCAGCCAACAGGGGGATCAGCCCCAGCATTTT.

The CDR3 loop is CASSQTSGRGETQYF. The CDR3 nucleotides read TGTGCCAGCAGCCAGACTAGCGGGAGAGGTGAGACCCAGTACTTC. The chain couples TRBV5-4 to TRBJ2-5; TRBD2 agrees at 12 bases. CDR3 length: 15 residues. In germline, CDR1 is SGHNT, CDR2 YYREEE (reference sequence). The junction had 6 bases not matched to a gene; V was cut back by 4 bases and J by 5 bases.

The CDR3 sequence: CASSLVMTGELFF. In DNA form, the CDR3 reads TGCGCCAGCAGCTTGGTCATGACCGGGGAGCTGTTTTTT. The chain couples TRBV5-1 to TRBJ2-2; no definite D call. V dropped 0 bases and J dropped 5 bases, with 5 bases sitting between them. Germline V gene data show CDR1 as SGHRS and CDR2 as YFSETQ. The length of the CDR3 is 13 residues. The variable domain in full, with the rest retrieved from reference TRBV5-1 and TRBJ2-2, is KAGVTQTPRYLIKTRGQQVTLSCSPISGHRSVSWYQQTPGQGLQFLFEYFSETQRNKGNFPGRFSGRQFSNSRSEMNVSTLELGDSALYLCASSLVMTGELFFGEGSRLTVL.

The chain uses TRBV5-1 and TRBJ1-3; D gene uncertain. The CDR3 consists of 15 residues. Per the germline V gene, CDR1 is SGHRS and CDR2 is YFSETQ. Trimming shortened V by 4 bases and J by 6 bases, and 17 bases separated the two germline ends. CDR3 protein: CASSIGSVNENTIYF. The CDR3 bases are TGCGCCAGCAGCATTGGTTCAGTGAACGAAAACACCATATATTTT.

CDR3 nucleotides: TGCAGCGTTGGGTTGGGGGGGGACTACGAGCAGTACTTC. This codes for CSVGLGGDYEQYF. The chain is built from TRBV29-1 and TRBJ2-7; TRBD2 matches at 7 bases. J lost 3 bases, V lost 4 bases, and 6 bases had no gene match. Germline V gives CDR1 SQVTM, CDR2 ANQGSEA. This CDR3 has 13 amino acids.

V gene TRBV7-2 combines with J gene TRBJ2-3, with TRBD2 identical over 9 bases. This CDR3 is built from 16 residues. From germline, CDR1 is SGHTA and CDR2 FQGNSA. J gave up 0 bases and V 5 bases, and 6 bases lay outside the gene matches. The chain's CDR3 is CASSQGGLASTDTQYF. CDR3 sequence (DNA): TGTGCCAGCAGCCAGGGGGGACTAGCAAGCACAGATACGCAGTATTTT.

A few counts support this clone. The chain carries TRBV6-6 and TRBJ2-7, with 9 bases lining up with TRBD1. Trimming at V came to 7 bases and at J to 1 base, leaving 11 bases not matched to a gene. Germline assignment: CDR1 MNHNY and CDR2 SVGAGI (reference sequence). The length of the CDR3 is 16 residues. The CDR3: CASNFGGTGRSYEQYF. As DNA, the CDR3 is TGTGCCAGCAACTTTGGCGGGACAGGGAGGTCCTACGAGCAGTACTTC.

This chain connects TRBV9 to TRBJ1-1; D not certain. In germline, CDR1 is SGDLS, CDR2 YYNGEE. V dropped 4 bases and J dropped 5 bases, with 9 bases sitting between them. The CDR3 sequence is 12 residues long. The CDR3 sequence is CASSPVETEAFF. CDR3 DNA: TGTGCCAGCAGCCCTGTTGAGACTGAAGCTTTCTTT.

The CDR3 reads CASSPPGQGLFGYTF. The CDR3 region has the DNA TGCGCCAGCAGCCCTCCGGGACAGGGTTTATTTGGCTACACCTTC. The chain uses TRBV4-1 and TRBJ1-2, with 9 bases matching TRBD1. Germline CDR1 MGHRA, CDR2 YSYEKL. The CDR3 loop spans 15 amino acids. The J segment lost 7 bases and the V segment lost 4 bases, leaving 10 bases of the junction unmatched.

This chain links TRBV11-2 with TRBJ2-6; possibly TRBD2 for D (5 bases). The CDR3 contains 18 residues. The V gene lost 6 bases and the J gene lost 2 bases, with 20 bases spanning the gap. Per the germline V gene, CDR1 is SGHAT and CDR2 is FQNNGV. The CDR3 DNA reads as TGTGCCAGCAGGGCCCCGGGCCTTCGGAGGACTGGGGCCAACGTCCTGACTTTC. Protein: CASRAPGLRRTGANVLTF.

This chain uses TRBV12-3 or TRBV12-4 with TRBJ1-2; 7 positions match TRBD1. The CDR3 totals 13 residues. Germline trimming cut 5 bases from V and 8 bases from J; bases unmatched to any gene: 8. The CDR3 sequence is CASSQQGVGGYTF. DNA of the CDR3: TGTGCCAGCAGTCAGCAGGGGGTTGGAGGCTACACCTTC.

This clone was picked up one time. The chain links TRBV6-5 to TRBJ2-1; 13 bases match TRBD2. The CDR3 is 15 amino acids. V shed 2 bases and J 7 bases; nucleotides not matched to a gene: 2. Germline CDR1 MNHEY, CDR2 SVGAGI. The CDR3: CASSYGTSGMNEQFF. As DNA, the CDR3 is TGTGCCAGCAGTTACGGGACTAGCGGGATGAATGAGCAGTTCTTC.

The V call is TRBV5-8, the J call TRBJ2-5; D not certain. The CDR3 has 13 residues. CDR1 SGHTS and CDR2 YDEGEE come from the germline V gene. Trimming removed 1 base from V and 4 bases from J, with 8 bases in between. This CDR3 is CASSLTAAETQYF. CDR3 DNA: TGTGCCAGCAGCTTGACGGCGGCAGAGACCCAGTACTTC.

As to this clone: Mismatch with germline at one junction end may stem from a read error. The chain uses TRBV7-7 and TRBJ2-1; maybe TRBD1 (6 bases). Germline loops: CDR1 SSHAT, CDR2 FNYEAQ (reference sequence). This CDR3 comprises 13 residues. The CDR3 sequence: CASSLGQNNEQFF. In nucleotides, the CDR3 is TGTGCTAGCAGCTTAGGACAGAACAATGAGCAGTTCTTC.